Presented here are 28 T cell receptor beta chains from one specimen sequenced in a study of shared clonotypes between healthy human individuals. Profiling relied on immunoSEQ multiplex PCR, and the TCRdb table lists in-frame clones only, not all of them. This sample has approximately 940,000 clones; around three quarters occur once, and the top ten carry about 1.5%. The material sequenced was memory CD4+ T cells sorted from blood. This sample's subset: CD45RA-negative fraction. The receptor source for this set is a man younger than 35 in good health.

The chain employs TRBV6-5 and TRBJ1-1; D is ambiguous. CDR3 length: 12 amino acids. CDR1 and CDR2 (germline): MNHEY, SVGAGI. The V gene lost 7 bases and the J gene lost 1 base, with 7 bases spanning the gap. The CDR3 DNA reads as TGTGCCAGCATGCGAGCGAACACTGAAGCTTTCTTT. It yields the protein CASMRANTEAFF.

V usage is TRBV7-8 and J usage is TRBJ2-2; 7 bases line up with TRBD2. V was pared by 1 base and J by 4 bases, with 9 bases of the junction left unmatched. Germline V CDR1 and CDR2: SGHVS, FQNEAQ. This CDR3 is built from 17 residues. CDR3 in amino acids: CASSLGSGTTITGELFF. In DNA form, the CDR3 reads TGTGCCAGCAGCTTAGGGTCCGGGACTACAATCACCGGGGAGCTGTTTTTT.

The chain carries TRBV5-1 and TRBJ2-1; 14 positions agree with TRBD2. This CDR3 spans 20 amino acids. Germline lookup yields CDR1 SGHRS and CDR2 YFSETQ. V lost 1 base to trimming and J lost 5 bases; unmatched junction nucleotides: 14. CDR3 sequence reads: CASSLKGSQGTSGSHNEQFF. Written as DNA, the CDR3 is TGCGCCAGCAGCTTGAAAGGTTCCCAGGGGACTAGCGGGAGTCACAATGAGCAGTTCTTC.

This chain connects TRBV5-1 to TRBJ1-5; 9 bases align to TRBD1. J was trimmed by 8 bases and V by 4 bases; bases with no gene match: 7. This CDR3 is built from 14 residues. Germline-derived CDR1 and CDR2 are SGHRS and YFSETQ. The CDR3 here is CASSEGQGHEPQHF. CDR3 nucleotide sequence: TGCGCCAGCAGCGAAGGACAGGGGCATGAGCCCCAGCATTTT.

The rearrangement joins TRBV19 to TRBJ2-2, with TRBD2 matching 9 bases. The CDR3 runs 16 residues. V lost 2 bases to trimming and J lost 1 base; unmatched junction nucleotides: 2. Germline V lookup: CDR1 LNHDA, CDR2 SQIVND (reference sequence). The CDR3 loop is CASSIQTSGNTGELFF. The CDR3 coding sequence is TGTGCCAGTAGTATACAGACTAGCGGGAACACCGGGGAGCTGTTTTTT.

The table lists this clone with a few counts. CDR3 DNA sequence: TGCGCCAGCAGCTTCTCAAGTAACTATGGCTACACCTTC. Protein product: CASSFSSNYGYTF. The chain carries TRBV5-1 and TRBJ1-2; unclear D gene. V gave up 2 bases and J gave up 1 base, with 6 bases separating them. Germline CDR1 reads SGHRS; CDR2 reads YFSETQ. CDR3 length equals 13 residues.

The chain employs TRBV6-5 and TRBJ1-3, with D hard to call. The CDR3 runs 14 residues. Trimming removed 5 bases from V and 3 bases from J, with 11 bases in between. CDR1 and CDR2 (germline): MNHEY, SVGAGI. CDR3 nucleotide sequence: TGTGCCAGCAGTCTGACGGGGTTTGGAAACACCATATATTTT. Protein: CASSLTGFGNTIYF.

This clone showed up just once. The CDR3 DNA follows: TGTGCCAGCAGCCTCTCAGGTCTTGGGACCGGGGAGCTGTTTTTT. Protein: CASSLSGLGTGELFF. V usage is TRBV11-3 and J usage is TRBJ2-2, with unresolved D. CDR3 length: 15 residues. Trimming cost V 5 bases and J 5 bases, with 15 bases left between them. Germline V gene sequence: CDR1 SGHNT, CDR2 YENEEA.

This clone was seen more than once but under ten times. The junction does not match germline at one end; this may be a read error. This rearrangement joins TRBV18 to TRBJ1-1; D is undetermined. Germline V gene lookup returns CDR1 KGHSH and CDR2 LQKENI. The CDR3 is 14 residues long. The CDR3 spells CASSPYRANTEAFF. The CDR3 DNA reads TGTGCCAGTTCACCATATAGGGCGAACACTGAAGCTTTCTTT.

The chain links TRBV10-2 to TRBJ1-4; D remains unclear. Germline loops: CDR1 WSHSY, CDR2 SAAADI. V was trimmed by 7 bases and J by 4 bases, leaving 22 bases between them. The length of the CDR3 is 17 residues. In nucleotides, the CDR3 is TGCGCCAGCACCGTCGGCTCGACGACACGGTATAATGAAAAACTGTTTTTT. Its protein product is CASTVGSTTRYNEKLFF.

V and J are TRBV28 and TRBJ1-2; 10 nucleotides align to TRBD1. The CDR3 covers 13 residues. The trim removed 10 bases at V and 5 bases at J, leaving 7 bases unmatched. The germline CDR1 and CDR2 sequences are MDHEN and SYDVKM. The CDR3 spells CAIRTGGGYGYTF. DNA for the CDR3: TGTGCCATCCGGACAGGGGGAGGATATGGCTACACCTTC.

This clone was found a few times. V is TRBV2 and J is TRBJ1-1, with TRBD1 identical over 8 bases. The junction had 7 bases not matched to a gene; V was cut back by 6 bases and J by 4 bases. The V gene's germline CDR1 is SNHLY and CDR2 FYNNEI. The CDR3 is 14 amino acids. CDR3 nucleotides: TGTGCCAGCAGGCTCGGGACAGGTGGCACTGAAGCTTTCTTT. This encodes CASRLGTGGTEAFF. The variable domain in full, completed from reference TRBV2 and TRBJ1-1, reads EPEVTQTPSHQVTQMGQEVILRCVPISNHLYFYWYRQILGQKVEFLVSFYNNEISEKSEIFDDQFSVERPDGSNFTLKIRSTKLEDSAMYFCASRLGTGGTEAFFGQGTRLTVV.

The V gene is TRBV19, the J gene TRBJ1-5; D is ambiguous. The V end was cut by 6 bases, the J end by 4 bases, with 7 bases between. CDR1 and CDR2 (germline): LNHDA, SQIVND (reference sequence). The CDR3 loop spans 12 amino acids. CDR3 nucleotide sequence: TGTGCCAGTAGGCGAGATAATCAGCCCCAGCATTTT. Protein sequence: CASRRDNQPQHF. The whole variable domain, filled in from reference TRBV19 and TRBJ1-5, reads DGGITQSPKYLFRKEGQNVTLSCEQNLNHDAMYWYRQDPGQGLRLIYYSQIVNDFQKGDIAEGYSVSREKKESFPLTVTSAQKNPTAFYLCASRRDNQPQHFGDGTRLSIL.

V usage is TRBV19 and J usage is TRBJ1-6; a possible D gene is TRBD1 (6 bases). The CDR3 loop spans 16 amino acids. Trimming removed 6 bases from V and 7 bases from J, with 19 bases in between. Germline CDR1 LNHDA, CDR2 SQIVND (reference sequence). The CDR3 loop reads CASRPPGQGNNSPLHF. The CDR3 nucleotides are TGTGCCAGTAGACCTCCCGGGCAGGGGAACAATTCACCCCTCCACTTT.

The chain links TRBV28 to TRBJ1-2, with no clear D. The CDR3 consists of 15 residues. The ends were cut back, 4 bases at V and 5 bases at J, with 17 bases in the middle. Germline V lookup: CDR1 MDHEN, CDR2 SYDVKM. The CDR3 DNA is TGTGCCAGCAGTTCACTCCCGGGCTACGATTATGGCTACACCTTC. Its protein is CASSSLPGYDYGYTF.

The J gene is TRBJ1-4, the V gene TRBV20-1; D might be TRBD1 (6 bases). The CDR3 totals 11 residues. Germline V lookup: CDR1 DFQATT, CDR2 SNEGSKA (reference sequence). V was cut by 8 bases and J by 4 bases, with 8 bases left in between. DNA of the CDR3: TGCAGTCCCAGGGGTAATGAAAAACTGTTTTTT. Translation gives CSPRGNEKLFF.

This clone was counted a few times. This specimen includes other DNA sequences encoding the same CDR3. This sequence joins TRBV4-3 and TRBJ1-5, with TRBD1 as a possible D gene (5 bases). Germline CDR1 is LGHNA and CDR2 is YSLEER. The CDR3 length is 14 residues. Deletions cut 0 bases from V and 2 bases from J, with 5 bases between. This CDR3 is CASSQDRGNQPQHF. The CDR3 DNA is TGCGCCAGCAGCCAAGACAGGGGCAATCAGCCCCAGCATTTT.

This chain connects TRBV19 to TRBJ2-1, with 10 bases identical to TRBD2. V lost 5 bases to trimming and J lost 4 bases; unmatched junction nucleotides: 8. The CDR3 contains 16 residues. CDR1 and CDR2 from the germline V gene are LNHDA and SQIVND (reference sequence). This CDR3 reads CASSSGLADVYNEQFF. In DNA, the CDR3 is TGTGCCAGTAGTTCAGGACTAGCGGACGTTTACAATGAGCAGTTCTTC.

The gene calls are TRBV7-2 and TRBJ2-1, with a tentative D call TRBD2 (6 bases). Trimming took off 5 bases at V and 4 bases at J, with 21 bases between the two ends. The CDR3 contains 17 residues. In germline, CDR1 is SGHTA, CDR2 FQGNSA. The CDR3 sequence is CASSAGRTNGGYNEQFF. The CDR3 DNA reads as TGTGCCAGCAGCGCGGGGAGAACTAATGGGGGTTACAATGAGCAGTTCTTC.

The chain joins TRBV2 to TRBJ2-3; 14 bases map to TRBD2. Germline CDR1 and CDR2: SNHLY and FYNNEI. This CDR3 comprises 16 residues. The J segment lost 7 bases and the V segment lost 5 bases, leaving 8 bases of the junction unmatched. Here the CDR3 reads CASSSPGTSGGYTQYF. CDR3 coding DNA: TGTGCCAGCAGTTCTCCCGGGACTAGCGGGGGATATACGCAGTATTTT. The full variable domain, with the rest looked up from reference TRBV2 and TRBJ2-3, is EPEVTQTPSHQVTQMGQEVILRCVPISNHLYFYWYRQILGQKVEFLVSFYNNEISEKSEIFDDQFSVERPDGSNFTLKIRSTKLEDSAMYFCASSSPGTSGGYTQYFGPGTRLTVL.

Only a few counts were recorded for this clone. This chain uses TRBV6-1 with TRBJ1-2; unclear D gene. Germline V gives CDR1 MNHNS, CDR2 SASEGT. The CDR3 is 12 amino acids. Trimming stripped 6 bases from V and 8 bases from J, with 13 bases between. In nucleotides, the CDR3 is TGTGCCAGCAGCCTCTTGACGATAGGCTACACCTTC. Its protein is CASSLLTIGYTF.

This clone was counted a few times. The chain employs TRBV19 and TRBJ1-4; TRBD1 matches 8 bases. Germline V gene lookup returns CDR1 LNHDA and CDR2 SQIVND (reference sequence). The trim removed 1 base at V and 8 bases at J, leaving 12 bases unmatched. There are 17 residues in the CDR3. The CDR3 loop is CASSIARQGASEEKLFF. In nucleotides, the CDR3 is TGTGCCAGTAGTATAGCCCGGCAGGGGGCAAGTGAGGAAAAACTGTTTTTT.

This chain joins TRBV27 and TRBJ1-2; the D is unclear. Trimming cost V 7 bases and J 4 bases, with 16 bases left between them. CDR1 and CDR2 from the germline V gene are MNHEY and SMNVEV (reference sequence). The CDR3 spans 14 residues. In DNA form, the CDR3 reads TGTGCCAGCACCCCATCCGGCAGTACCTATGGCTACACCTTC. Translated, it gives CASTPSGSTYGYTF.

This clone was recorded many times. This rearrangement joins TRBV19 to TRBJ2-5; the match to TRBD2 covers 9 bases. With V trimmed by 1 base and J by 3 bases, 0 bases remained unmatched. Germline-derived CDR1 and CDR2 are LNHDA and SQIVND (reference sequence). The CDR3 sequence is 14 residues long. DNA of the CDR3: TGTGCCAGTAGTATAGCTAGCGGGGAAGAGACCCAGTACTTC. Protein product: CASSIASGEETQYF. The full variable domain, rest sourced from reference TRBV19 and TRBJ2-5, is DGGITQSPKYLFRKEGQNVTLSCEQNLNHDAMYWYRQDPGQGLRLIYYSQIVNDFQKGDIAEGYSVSREKKESFPLTVTSAQKNPTAFYLCASSIASGEETQYFGPGTRLLVL.

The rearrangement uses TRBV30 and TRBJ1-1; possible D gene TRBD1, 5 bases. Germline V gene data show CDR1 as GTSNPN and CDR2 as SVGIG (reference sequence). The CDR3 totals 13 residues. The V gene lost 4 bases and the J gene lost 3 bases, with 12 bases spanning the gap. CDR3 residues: CAWNQGRYTEAFF. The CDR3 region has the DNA TGTGCCTGGAACCAGGGTCGCTACACTGAAGCTTTCTTT.

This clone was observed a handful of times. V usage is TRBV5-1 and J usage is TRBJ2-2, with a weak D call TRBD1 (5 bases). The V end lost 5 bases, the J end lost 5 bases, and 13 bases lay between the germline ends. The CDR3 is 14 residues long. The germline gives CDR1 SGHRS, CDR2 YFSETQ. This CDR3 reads CASRFQGKTGELFF. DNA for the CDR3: TGCGCCAGCAGATTTCAGGGTAAAACCGGGGAGCTGTTTTTT.

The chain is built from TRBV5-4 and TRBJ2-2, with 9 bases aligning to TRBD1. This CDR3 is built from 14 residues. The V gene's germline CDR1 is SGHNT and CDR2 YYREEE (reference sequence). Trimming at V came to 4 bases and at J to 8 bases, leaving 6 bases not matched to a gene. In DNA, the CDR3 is TGTGCCAGCAGCCCCGGACAGGGGTGGGGGGAGCTGTTTTTT. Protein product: CASSPGQGWGELFF.

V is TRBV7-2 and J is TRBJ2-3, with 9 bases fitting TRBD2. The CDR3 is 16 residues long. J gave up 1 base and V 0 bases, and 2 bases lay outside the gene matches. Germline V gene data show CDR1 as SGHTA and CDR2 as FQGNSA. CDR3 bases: TGTGCCAGCAGCTTAGCTAGCGGGGGCCGCACAGATACGCAGTATTTT. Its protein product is CASSLASGGRTDTQYF.